These 14 T cell receptor beta chains were sequenced from one sample in a study of regulatory T cells in long-lasting Graves disease. iRepertoire HTBI primers and Arm-PCR of CDR3 regions built TCR beta libraries. TCRdb passed the multiplex PCR reads through MiXCR, listing each CDR3 protein once. The table records about 440,000 distinct CDR3 sequences, about a sixth of them present only once. Time point noted: newly diagnosed GD, antithyroid drugs for less than 3 months. There was RNA extracted from PBMCs, and the TCR library was made from it. The data were also submitted as part of a second study, on T cells in Graves' hyperthyroidism and ophthalmopathy.

The material was peripheral blood mononuclear cells (PBMCs), obtained at new diagnosis, from a patient treated with antithyroid drugs. These TCRs come from a woman younger than 30 with Graves disease.

This chain joins TRBV19 and TRBJ2-5, with TRBD2 identical over 13 bases. CDR3 length equals 16 residues. The germline gives CDR1 LNHDA, CDR2 SQIVND (reference sequence). The V segment lost 5 bases and the J segment 5 bases; nucleotides outside the gene matches: 8. CDR3 coding DNA: TGTGCCAGTAGTTCCCCACTAGCGGGAGGGATTGAGACCCAGTACTTC. Its translation is CASSSPLAGGIETQYF.

This clonotype has a handful of counts. This chain joins TRBV5-1 and TRBJ2-1; D unclear. With 0 bases removed from V and 0 bases from J, the gap between germline ends came to 10 bases. CDR3 length: 16 amino acids. Germline-derived CDR1 and CDR2 are SGHRS and YFSETQ. The DNA of the CDR3 is TGCGCCAGCAGCTTGGACCTATCAGGCTCCTACAATGAGCAGTTCTTC. This gives the protein CASSLDLSGSYNEQFF.

This clonotype appeared many times. The CDR3 reads CASSLSQGGSSGANVLTF. As DNA, the CDR3 is TGTGCCAGCAGCTTAAGTCAGGGGGGAAGCTCTGGGGCCAACGTCCTGACTTTC. V gene TRBV7-6 combines with J gene TRBJ2-6; possibly TRBD1 for D (7 bases). The V end was cut by 2 bases, the J end by 0 bases, with 14 bases between. CDR3 size: 18 residues. Germline V gene data show CDR1 as SGHVS and CDR2 as FNYEAQ.

The chain carries TRBV15 and TRBJ2-6; D not resolved. Germline loops: CDR1 LNHNV, CDR2 YYDKDF (reference sequence). Trimming stripped 3 bases from V and 1 base from J, with 7 bases between. This CDR3 comprises 15 residues. This CDR3 is CATSRAWSGANVLTF. The CDR3 coding sequence is TGTGCCACCAGCAGGGCCTGGTCTGGGGCCAACGTCCTGACTTTC.

This clonotype appeared many times. This chain connects TRBV10-2 to TRBJ2-5; D gene ambiguous. This CDR3 contains 11 residues. Looked up from germline, CDR1 is WSHSY and CDR2 is SAAADI. Trimming stripped 0 bases from V and 5 bases from J, with 1 base between. CDR3 protein: CASSESETQYF. The CDR3 DNA follows: TGCGCCAGCAGTGAGTCTGAGACCCAGTACTTC.

The chain has TRBV2 and TRBJ2-5; 10 nucleotides match TRBD1. The CDR3 loop spans 13 amino acids. The germline gives CDR1 SNHLY, CDR2 FYNNEI. J gave up 3 bases and V 11 bases, and 6 bases lay outside the gene matches. The CDR3 coding sequence is TGTGCCGAGAAGACAGGGGGCAAAGAGACCCAGTACTTC. Its protein product is CAEKTGGKETQYF.

This clonotype was seen many times. The chain uses TRBV28 and TRBJ1-5, with D unresolved. The V and J ends lost 2 bases and 6 bases respectively, with 20 bases between them. The CDR3 is made up of 17 amino acids. CDR1 MDHEN and CDR2 SYDVKM come from the germline V gene. The CDR3 loop is CASSLRRVDPRAQPQHF. As DNA, the CDR3 is TGTGCCAGCAGTTTACGTCGAGTGGACCCGAGGGCTCAGCCCCAGCATTTT. Full variable domain (outside the CDR3, taken from reference TRBV28 and TRBJ1-5): DVKVTQSSRYLVKRTGEKVFLECVQDMDHENMFWYRQDPGLGLRLIYFSYDVKMKEKGDIPEGYSVSREKKERFSLILESASTNQTSMYLCASSLRRVDPRAQPQHFGDGTRLSIL.

In this sample, this clonotype turned up many times. CDR3 coding DNA: TGTGCCAGCAGTTTATGGACTAGCGGGGGAATCATAGGAGAGCAGTACTTC. It specifies CASSLWTSGGIIGEQYF. The rearrangement links TRBV28 to TRBJ2-7, with TRBD2 identical over 12 bases. With V trimmed by 0 bases and J by 7 bases, 10 bases remained unmatched. The CDR3 extends over 17 amino acids. Per the germline V gene, CDR1 is MDHEN and CDR2 is SYDVKM. The full variable domain, with the rest looked up from reference TRBV28 and TRBJ2-7, is DVKVTQSSRYLVKRTGEKVFLECVQDMDHENMFWYRQDPGLGLRLIYFSYDVKMKEKGDIPEGYSVSREKKERFSLILESASTNQTSMYLCASSLWTSGGIIGEQYFGPGTRLTVT.

This clonotype came up many times. The rearrangement joins TRBV3-1 to TRBJ2-5; D is ambiguous. CDR3 size: 14 residues. Germline lookup yields CDR1 LGHDT and CDR2 YNNKEL (reference sequence). The V gene lost 1 base and the J gene lost 5 bases, with 11 bases spanning the gap. The CDR3 spells CASSQVNSEETQYF. The CDR3 DNA sequence: TGTGCCAGCAGCCAAGTGAACAGTGAGGAGACCCAGTACTTC.

The chain's CDR3 is CASSLVPGANEQFF. Here the CDR3 DNA reads TGTGCCAGCAGCTTGGTACCGGGGGCCAATGAGCAGTTCTTC. The chain carries TRBV5-4 and TRBJ2-1, with D tentatively TRBD1 or TRBD2 (6 bases each). V was shortened by 0 bases and J by 6 bases, with 10 bases between the two germline ends. This CDR3 has 14 amino acids. CDR1 SGHNT and CDR2 YYREEE come from the germline V gene (reference sequence).

This clonotype was seen at least ten times. This chain joins TRBV28 and TRBJ2-1; D remains unclear. Germline V gene data show CDR1 as MDHEN and CDR2 as SYDVKM. Trimming removed 2 bases from V and 4 bases from J, with 12 bases in between. The CDR3 totals 15 residues. The CDR3 nucleotides are TGTGCCAGCAGTTTACCACTTCCCGGTTACAATGAGCAGTTCTTC. Protein product: CASSLPLPGYNEQFF.

On this clonotype: A much larger clone lies one base from this, so it may be a read error. The chain uses TRBV18 and TRBJ2-7; TRBD2 might be the D (5 bases). This CDR3 has 14 amino acids. Looked up from germline, CDR1 is KGHSH and CDR2 is LQKENI. CDR3 DNA sequence: TGTGCCGGCTCACCATCGCACGGGATCTACGAGCAGTACTTC. This translates into CAGSPSHGIYEQYF.

This clonotype was observed at least ten times. The chain combines TRBV12-3 or TRBV12-4 with TRBJ2-1; a possible D gene is TRBD2 (7 bases). V was clipped by 1 base and J by 7 bases, with 20 bases between them. The CDR3 is made up of 17 amino acids. The CDR3 sequence is CASSLGLAEGGINEQFF. CDR3 coding DNA: TGTGCCAGCAGTTTAGGGCTAGCGGAAGGGGGGATAAATGAGCAGTTCTTC.

The rearrangement links TRBV28 to TRBJ1-5; a possible D gene is TRBD1 (6 bases). This CDR3 comprises 16 residues. The germline V gene encodes CDR1 MDHEN and CDR2 SYDVKM. Trimming shortened V by 4 bases and J by 7 bases, and 20 bases separated the two germline ends. CDR3 in amino acids: CASSSSTRQVDQPQHF. The CDR3 region has the DNA TGTGCCAGCAGTTCCTCCACCCGACAGGTTGACCAGCCCCAGCATTTT.